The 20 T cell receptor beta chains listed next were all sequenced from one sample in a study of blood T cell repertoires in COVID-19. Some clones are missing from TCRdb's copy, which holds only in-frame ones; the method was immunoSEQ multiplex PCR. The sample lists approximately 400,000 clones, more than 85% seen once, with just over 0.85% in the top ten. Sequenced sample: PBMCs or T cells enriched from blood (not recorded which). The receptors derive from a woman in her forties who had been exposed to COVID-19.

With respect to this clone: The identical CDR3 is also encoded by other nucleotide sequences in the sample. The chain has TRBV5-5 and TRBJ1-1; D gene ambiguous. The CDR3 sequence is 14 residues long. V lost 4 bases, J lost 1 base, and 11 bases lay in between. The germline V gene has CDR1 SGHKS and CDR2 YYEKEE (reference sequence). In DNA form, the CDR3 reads TGTGCCAGCAGCCTGGCGGGAGGGAACACTGAAGCTTTCTTT. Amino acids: CASSLAGGNTEAFF.

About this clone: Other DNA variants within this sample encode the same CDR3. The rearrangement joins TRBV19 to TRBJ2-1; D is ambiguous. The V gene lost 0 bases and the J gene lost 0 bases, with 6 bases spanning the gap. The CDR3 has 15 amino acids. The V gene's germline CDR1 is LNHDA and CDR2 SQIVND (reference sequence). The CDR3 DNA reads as TGTGCCAGTAGTATAGATAGGAGCTCCTACAATGAGCAGTTCTTC. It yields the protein CASSIDRSSYNEQFF.

The DNA of the CDR3 is TGTGCCAGCATCGTACAGGTATTCCAAGAGACCCAGTACTTC. It translates to CASIVQVFQETQYF. This sequence joins TRBV6-5 and TRBJ2-5; D perhaps matches TRBD1 (5 bases). Germline V gene sequence: CDR1 MNHEY, CDR2 SVGAGI. V was cut by 7 bases and J by 1 base, with 13 bases left in between. This CDR3 is 14 amino acids long.

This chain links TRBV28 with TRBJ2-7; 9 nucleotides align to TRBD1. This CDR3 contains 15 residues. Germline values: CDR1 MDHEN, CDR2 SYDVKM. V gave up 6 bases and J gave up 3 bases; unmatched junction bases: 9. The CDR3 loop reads CASSIGQGNIYEQYF. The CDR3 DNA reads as TGTGCCAGCAGCATTGGACAGGGGAATATCTACGAGCAGTACTTC.

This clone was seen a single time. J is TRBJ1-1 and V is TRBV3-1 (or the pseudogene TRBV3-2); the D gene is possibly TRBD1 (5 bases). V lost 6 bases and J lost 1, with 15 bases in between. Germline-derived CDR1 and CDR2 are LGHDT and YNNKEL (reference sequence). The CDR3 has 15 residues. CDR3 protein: CASRQWPTANTEAFF. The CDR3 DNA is TGTGCCAGCAGACAATGGCCGACAGCGAACACTGAAGCTTTCTTT.

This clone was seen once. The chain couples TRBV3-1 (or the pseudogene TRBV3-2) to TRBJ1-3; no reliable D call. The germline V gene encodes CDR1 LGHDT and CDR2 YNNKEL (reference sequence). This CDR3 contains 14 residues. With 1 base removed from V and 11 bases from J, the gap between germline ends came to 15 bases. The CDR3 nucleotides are TGTGCCAGCAGCCAAGTTCCCTCAACGGGTGCCATATATTTT. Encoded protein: CASSQVPSTGAIYF.

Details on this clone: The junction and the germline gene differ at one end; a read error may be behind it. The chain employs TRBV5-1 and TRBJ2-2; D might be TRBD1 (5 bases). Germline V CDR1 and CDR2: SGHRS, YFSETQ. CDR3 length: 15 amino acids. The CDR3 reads CASSLTSGNAGELFF. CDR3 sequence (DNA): TGCGCCAGCAGCTTGACGTCAGGGAACGCCGGGGAGCTGTTTTTT.

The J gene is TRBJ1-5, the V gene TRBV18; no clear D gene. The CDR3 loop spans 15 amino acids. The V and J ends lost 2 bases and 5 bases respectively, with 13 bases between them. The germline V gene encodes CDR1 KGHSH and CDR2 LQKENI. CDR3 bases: TGTGCCAGCTCACCATTGGGCACCGGGGATCAGCCCCAGCATTTT. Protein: CASSPLGTGDQPQHF.

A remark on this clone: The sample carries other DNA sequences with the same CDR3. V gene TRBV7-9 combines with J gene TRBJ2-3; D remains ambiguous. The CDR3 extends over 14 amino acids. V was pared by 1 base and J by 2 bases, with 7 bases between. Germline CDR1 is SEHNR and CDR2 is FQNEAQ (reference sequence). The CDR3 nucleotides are TGTGCCAGCAGCTTAGGTCGGTACACAGATACGCAGTATTTT. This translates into CASSLGRYTDTQYF.

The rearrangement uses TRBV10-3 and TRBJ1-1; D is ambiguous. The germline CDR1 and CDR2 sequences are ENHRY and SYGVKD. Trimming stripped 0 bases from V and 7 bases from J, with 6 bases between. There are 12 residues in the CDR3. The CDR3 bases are TGTGCCATCAGTGAGTCGGAGCTTGAAGCTTTCTTT. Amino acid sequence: CAISESELEAFF.

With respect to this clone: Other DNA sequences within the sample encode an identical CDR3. The CDR3 DNA sequence: TGTGCCAGCTCACCTAGGACAGCGAACACTGAAGCTTTCTTT. Its translation is CASSPRTANTEAFF. The chain couples TRBV18 to TRBJ1-1, with TRBD1 as a possible D gene (6 bases). Germline V gives CDR1 KGHSH, CDR2 LQKENI. V lost 3 bases and J lost 1, with 9 bases in between. The CDR3 runs 14 residues. Filled out from reference TRBV18 and TRBJ1-1, the complete variable domain reads NAGVMQNPRHLVRRRGQEARLRCSPMKGHSHVYWYRQLPEEGLKFMVYLQKENIIDESGMPKERFSAEFPKEGPSILRIQQVVRGDSAAYFCASSPRTANTEAFFGQGTRLTVV.

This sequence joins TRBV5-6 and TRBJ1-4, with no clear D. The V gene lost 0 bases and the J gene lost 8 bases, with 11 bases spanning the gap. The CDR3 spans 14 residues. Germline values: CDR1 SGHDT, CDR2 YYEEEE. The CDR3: CASSLGGTGEKLFF. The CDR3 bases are TGTGCCAGCAGCTTGGGGGGAACGGGGGAAAAACTGTTTTTT.

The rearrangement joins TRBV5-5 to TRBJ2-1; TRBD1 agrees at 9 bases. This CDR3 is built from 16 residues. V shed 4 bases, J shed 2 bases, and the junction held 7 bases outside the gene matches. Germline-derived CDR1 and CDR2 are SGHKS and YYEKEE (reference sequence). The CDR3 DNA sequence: TGTGCCAGCAGCACATCCGGGACAGGGCCCTACAATGAGCAGTTCTTC. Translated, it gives CASSTSGTGPYNEQFF.

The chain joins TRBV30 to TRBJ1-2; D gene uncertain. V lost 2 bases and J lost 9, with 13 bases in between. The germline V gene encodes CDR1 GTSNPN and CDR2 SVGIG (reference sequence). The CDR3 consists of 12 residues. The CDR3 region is CAWSPTGSRYTF. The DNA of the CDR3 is TGTGCCTGGAGTCCGACCGGGAGTCGCTACACCTTC.

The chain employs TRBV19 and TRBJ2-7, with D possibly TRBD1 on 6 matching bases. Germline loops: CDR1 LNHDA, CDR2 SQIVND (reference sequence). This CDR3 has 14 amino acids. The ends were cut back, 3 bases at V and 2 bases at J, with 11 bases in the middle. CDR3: CASSIRTDTYEQYF. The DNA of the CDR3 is TGTGCCAGTAGTATCAGGACAGATACCTACGAGCAGTACTTC.

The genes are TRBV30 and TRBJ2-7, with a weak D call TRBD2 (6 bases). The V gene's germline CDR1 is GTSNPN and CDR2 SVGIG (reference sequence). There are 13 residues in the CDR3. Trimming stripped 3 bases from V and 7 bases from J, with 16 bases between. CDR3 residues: CAWREGLALEQYF. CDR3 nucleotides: TGTGCCTGGAGGGAGGGGCTAGCCCTAGAGCAGTACTTC.

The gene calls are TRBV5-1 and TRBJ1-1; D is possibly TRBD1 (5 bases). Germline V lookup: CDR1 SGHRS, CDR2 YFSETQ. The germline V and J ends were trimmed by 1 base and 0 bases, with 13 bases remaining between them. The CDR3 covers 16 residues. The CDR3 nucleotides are TGCGCCAGCAGCTTGCCAGGGCAAGTTGTGAACACTGAAGCTTTCTTT. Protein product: CASSLPGQVVNTEAFF. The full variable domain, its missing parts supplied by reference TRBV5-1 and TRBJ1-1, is KAGVTQTPRYLIKTRGQQVTLSCSPISGHRSVSWYQQTPGQGLQFLFEYFSETQRNKGNFPGRFSGRQFSNSRSEMNVSTLELGDSALYLCASSLPGQVVNTEAFFGQGTRLTVV.

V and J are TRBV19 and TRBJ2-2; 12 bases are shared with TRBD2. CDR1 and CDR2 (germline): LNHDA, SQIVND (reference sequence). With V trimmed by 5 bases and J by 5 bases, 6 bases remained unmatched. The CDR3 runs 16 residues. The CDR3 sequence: CASSVRTSGATGELFF. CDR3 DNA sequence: TGTGCCAGTAGTGTTCGGACTAGCGGGGCGACCGGGGAGCTGTTTTTT.

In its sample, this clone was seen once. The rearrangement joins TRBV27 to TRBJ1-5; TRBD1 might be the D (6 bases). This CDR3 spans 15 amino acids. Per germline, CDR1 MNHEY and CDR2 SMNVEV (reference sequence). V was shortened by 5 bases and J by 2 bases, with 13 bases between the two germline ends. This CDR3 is CASSEGVGGNQPQHF. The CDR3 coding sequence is TGTGCCAGCAGTGAGGGGGTAGGGGGCAATCAGCCCCAGCATTTT.

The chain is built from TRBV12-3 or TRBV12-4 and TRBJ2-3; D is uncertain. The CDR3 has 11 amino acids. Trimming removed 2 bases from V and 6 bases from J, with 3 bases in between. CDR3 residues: CASSLSDTQYF. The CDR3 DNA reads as TGTGCCAGCAGTTTAAGCGATACGCAGTATTTT.